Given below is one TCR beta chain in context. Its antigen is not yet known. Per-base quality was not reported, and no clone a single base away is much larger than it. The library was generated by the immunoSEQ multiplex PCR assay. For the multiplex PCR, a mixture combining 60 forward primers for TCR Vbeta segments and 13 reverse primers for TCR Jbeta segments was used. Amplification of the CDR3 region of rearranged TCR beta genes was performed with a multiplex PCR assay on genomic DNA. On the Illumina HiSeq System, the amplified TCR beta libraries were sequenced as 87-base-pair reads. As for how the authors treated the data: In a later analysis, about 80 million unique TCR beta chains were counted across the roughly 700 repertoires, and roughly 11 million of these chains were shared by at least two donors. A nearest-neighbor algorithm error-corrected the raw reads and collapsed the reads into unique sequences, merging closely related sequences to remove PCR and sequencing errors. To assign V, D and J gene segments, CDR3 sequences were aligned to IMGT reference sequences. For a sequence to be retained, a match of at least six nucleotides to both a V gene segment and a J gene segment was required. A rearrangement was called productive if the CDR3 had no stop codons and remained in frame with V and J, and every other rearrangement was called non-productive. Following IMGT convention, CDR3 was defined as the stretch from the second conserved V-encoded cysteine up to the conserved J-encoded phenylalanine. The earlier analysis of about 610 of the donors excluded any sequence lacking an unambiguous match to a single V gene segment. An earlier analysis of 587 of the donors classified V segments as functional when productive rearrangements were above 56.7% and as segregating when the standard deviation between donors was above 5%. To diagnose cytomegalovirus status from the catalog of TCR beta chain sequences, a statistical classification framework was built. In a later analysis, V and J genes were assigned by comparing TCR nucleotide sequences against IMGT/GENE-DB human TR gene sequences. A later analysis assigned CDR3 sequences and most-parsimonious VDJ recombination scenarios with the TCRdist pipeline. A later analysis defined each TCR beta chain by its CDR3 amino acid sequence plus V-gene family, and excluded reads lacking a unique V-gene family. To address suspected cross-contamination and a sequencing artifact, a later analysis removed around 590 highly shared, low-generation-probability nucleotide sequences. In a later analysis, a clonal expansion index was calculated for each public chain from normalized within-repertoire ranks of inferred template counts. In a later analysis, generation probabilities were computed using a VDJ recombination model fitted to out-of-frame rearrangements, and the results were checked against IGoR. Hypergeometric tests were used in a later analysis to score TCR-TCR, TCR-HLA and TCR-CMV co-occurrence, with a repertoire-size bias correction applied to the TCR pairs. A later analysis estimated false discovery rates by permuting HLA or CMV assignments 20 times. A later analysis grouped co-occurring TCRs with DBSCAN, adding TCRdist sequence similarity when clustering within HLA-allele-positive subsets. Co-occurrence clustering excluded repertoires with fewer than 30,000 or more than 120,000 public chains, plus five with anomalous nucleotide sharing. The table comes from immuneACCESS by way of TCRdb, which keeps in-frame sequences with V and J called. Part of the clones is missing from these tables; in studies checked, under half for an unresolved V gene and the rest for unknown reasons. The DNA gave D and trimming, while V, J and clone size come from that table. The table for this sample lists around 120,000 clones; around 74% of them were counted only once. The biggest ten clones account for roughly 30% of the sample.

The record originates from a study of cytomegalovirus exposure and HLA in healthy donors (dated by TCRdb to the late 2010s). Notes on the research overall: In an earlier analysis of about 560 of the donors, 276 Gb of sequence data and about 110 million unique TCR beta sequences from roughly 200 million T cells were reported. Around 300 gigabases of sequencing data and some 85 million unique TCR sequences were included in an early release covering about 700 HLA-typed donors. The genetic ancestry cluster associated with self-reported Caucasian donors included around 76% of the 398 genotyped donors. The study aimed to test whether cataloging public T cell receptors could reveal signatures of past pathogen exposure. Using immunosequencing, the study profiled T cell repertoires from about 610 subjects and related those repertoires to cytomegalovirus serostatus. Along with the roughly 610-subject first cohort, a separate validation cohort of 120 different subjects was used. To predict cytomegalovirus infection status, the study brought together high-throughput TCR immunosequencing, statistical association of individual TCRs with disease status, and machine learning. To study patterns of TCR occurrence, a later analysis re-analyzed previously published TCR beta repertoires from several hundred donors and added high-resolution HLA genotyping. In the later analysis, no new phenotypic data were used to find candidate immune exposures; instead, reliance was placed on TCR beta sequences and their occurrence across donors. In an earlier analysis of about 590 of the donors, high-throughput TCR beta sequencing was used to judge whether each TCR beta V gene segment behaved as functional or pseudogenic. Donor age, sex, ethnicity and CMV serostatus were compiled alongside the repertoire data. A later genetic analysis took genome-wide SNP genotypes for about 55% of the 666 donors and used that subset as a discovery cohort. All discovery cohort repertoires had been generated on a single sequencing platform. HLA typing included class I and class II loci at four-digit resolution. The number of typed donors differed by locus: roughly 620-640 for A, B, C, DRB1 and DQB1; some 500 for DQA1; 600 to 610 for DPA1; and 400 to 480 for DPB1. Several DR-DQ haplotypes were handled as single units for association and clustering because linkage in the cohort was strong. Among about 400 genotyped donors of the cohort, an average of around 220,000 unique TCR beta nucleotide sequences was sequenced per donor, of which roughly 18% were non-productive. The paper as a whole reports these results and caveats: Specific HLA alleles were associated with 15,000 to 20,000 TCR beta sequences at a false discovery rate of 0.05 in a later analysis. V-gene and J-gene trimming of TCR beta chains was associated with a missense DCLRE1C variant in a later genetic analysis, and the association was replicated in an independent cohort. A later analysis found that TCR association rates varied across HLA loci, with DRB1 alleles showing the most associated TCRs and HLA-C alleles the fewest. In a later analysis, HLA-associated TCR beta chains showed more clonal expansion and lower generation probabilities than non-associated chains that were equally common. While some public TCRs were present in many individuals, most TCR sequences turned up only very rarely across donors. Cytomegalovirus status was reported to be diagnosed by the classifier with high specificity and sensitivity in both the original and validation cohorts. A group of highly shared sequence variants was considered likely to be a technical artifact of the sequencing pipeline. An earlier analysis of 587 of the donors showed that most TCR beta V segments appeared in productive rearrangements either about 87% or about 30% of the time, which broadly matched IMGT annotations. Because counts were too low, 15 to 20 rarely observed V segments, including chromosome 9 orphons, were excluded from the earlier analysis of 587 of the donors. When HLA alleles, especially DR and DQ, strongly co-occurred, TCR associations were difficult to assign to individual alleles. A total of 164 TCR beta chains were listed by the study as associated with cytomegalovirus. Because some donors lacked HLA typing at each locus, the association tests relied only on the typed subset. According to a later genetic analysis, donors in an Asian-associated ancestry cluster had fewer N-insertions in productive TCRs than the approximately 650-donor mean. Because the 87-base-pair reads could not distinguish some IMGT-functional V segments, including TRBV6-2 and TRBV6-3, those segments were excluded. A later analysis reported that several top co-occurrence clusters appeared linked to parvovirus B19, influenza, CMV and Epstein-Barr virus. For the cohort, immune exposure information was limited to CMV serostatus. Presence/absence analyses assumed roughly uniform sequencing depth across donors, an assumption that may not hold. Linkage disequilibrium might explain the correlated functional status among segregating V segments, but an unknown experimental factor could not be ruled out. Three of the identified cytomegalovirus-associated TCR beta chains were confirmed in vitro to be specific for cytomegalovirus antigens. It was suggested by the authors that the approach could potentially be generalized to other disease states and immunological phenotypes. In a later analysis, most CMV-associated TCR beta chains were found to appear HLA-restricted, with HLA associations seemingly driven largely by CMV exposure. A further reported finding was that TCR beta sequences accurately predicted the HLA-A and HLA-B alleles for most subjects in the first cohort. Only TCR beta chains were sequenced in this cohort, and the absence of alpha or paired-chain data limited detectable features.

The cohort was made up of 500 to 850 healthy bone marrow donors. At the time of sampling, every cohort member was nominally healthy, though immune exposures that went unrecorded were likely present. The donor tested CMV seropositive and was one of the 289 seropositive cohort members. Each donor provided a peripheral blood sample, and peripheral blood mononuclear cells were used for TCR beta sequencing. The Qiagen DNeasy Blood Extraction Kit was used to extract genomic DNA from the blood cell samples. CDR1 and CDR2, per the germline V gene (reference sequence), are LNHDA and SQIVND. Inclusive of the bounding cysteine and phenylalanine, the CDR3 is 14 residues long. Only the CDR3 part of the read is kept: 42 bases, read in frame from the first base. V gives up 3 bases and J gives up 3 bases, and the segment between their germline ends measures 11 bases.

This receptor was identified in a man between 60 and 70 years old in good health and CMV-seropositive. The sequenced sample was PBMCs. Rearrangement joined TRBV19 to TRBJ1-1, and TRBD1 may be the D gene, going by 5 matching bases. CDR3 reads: CASSMAQAYTEAFF. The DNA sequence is TGTGCCAGTAGTATGGCACAGGCTTACACTGAAGCTTTCTTT.